The 8 T cell receptor beta chains reported below all come from one sample, sequenced in a study of beta chain features in type 1 diabetes. Expressed TCRB transcripts were sequenced because the isolated RNA had all been reverse transcribed beforehand. Sequenced by immunoSEQ multiplex PCR; TCRdb stores in-frame clones only, minus some. The sample gives 600,000 to 650,000 clones, around 15% of which show up once; around 0.095% is in the top ten. The sequencing sample was made of naive CD4+ T cells from blood. The receptors derive from a man younger than 30 in good health.

This chain joins TRBV15 and TRBJ2-7; D perhaps matches TRBD1 (5 bases). Trimming removed 0 bases from V and 4 bases from J, with 16 bases in between. CDR1 and CDR2 (germline): LNHNV, YYDKDF (reference sequence). The CDR3 spans 16 residues. The CDR3 sequence: CATSRDSPGLTYEQYF. The CDR3 region has the DNA TGTGCCACCAGCAGAGATTCGCCAGGGCTAACATACGAGCAGTACTTC.

The V gene is TRBV29-1, the J gene TRBJ1-6, with 9 bases fitting TRBD1. V trimming: 5 bases; J trimming: 14 bases; junction bases outside the gene matches: 7. The CDR3 is 12 amino acids. Germline-derived CDR1 and CDR2 are SQVTM and ANQGSEA. CDR3 sequence reads: CSVPGQGDSLHF. In DNA, the CDR3 is TGCAGCGTTCCGGGACAGGGTGATTCCCTCCACTTT.

This clone was found a few times. The chain employs TRBV7-9 and TRBJ1-2; D is unclear. Trimming shortened V by 5 bases and J by 2 bases, and 9 bases separated the two germline ends. Germline assignment: CDR1 SEHNR and CDR2 FQNEAQ (reference sequence). The CDR3 covers 13 residues. The DNA for the CDR3 is TGTGCCAGCAGCCCGGGTCCGAACTATGGCTACACCTTC. This encodes CASSPGPNYGYTF.

This clone was recorded a few times. The rearrangement uses TRBV5-1 and TRBJ2-5; tentative D call: TRBD1 (6 bases). The CDR3 is 15 residues long. Germline V gene sequence: CDR1 SGHRS, CDR2 YFSETQ. Between the trimmed V and J ends, which lost 0 bases and 0 bases, there was a span of 9 bases. CDR3 sequence: CASSLVKGDQETQYF. In nucleotides, the CDR3 is TGCGCCAGCAGCTTGGTTAAGGGGGACCAAGAGACCCAGTACTTC.

This clone has a handful of counts. The chain links TRBV4-3 to TRBJ2-7, with TRBD1 matching over 7 bases. After removal of 0 bases from V and 6 bases from J, the junction contained 5 bases not matched to a gene. The CDR3 extends over 14 amino acids. Germline V CDR1 and CDR2: LGHNA, YSLEER. DNA for the CDR3: TGCGCCAGCAGCCAAGATAACAGGGGTTCCGAGCAGTACTTC. Its protein product is CASSQDNRGSEQYF.

J is TRBJ1-4 and V is TRBV6-5; the D is unclear. Trimming removed 2 bases at V and 5 bases at J, with 9 bases between. The CDR3 covers 14 residues. Germline-derived CDR1 and CDR2 are MNHEY and SVGAGI. For the CDR3, the DNA is TGTGCCAGCAGTTACGGGCCGGGGAATGAAAAACTGTTTTTT. Translated, it gives CASSYGPGNEKLFF.

The CDR3 bases are TGCAGCGCCGAGCCCGGGACAGCCCAAGAGACCCAGTACTTC. Translated: CSAEPGTAQETQYF. The V and J genes are TRBV29-1 and TRBJ2-5; the match to TRBD1 covers 7 bases. The CDR3 is 14 residues long. The trim removed 7 bases at V and 1 base at J, leaving 9 bases unmatched. The V gene's germline CDR1 is SQVTM and CDR2 ANQGSEA.

This clone was seen a handful of times. The V and J genes are TRBV14 and TRBJ1-4; tentative D call: TRBD1 (5 bases). Germline CDR1 reads SGHDN; CDR2 reads FVKESK. This CDR3 is built from 20 residues. V dropped 2 bases and J dropped 0 bases, with 22 bases sitting between them. The CDR3 loop is CASSQRGRAYPTPTNEKLFF. CDR3 DNA: TGTGCCAGCAGCCAAAGGGGCAGGGCTTACCCGACTCCAACTAATGAAAAACTGTTTTTT.